The present TCR beta chain was sequenced within a study of T cells in Graves' hyperthyroidism and ophthalmopathy. The CDR3 regions of TCR beta were amplified from RNA transcripts. Using the HTBI primer set, a first-round RT-PCR was run on the TCR CDR3. TCRdb fed the multiplex PCR reads into MiXCR, producing one record per CDR3 protein. This sample carries around 800,000 distinct CDR3 sequences, 38% of them seen once, and the ten largest clones take around 9.3%. This clonotype was recorded a few times. Graves' hyperthyroidism without ophthalmopathy progression within 18 months was termed stable. Newly diagnosed hyperthyroidism patients aged 18 to 65 years had disease lasting under 2 months. The receptor's source is a man younger than 35 with Graves' hyperthyroidism. The sequenced material came from blood.

The CDR3 nucleotides read TGTGCCAGCAGCTTAGTAGGGGCGACTAATCAGCCCCAGCATTTT. Translated, it gives CASSLVGATNQPQHF. This sequence joins TRBV7-8 and TRBJ1-5, with D possibly TRBD1 on 5 matching bases. The CDR3 is 15 residues long. Germline-derived CDR1 and CDR2 are SGHVS and FQNEAQ. Trimming stripped 1 base from V and 4 bases from J, with 11 bases between.